The 2 T cell receptor beta chains listed next were all sequenced from one sample in a study of long-term antiretroviral therapy in people with HIV. An immunoSEQ assay, version v3.0, was performed at survey level. The assay was immunoSEQ multiplex PCR, and TCRdb's table has in-frame clones only and misses some. The sample shows approximately 47,000 clones, 84% of them seen only once. Source: unsorted PBMCs, taken 0.8 years after starting antiretroviral therapy. All receptors come from a woman aged 18-35 years with HIV.

In this sample, this clone turned up a few times. In DNA form, the CDR3 reads TGTGCCAGCAGCTTCCAGCCCCAGCATTTT. Amino acids: CASSFQPQHF. The J gene is TRBJ1-5, the V gene TRBV11-3; D is undetermined. This CDR3 contains 10 residues. The germline V gene encodes CDR1 SGHNT and CDR2 YENEEA. V lost 3 bases, J lost 7 bases, and 1 base lay in between.

The chain carries TRBV10-3 and TRBJ2-7, with 8 bases aligning to TRBD2. Germline V gene sequence: CDR1 ENHRY, CDR2 SYGVKD. The V segment lost 3 bases and the J segment 5 bases; nucleotides outside the gene matches: 9. This CDR3 is built from 15 residues. The CDR3: CAISEGSGRGDEQYF. CDR3 bases: TGTGCCATCAGTGAAGGGAGCGGGAGAGGGGACGAGCAGTACTTC.